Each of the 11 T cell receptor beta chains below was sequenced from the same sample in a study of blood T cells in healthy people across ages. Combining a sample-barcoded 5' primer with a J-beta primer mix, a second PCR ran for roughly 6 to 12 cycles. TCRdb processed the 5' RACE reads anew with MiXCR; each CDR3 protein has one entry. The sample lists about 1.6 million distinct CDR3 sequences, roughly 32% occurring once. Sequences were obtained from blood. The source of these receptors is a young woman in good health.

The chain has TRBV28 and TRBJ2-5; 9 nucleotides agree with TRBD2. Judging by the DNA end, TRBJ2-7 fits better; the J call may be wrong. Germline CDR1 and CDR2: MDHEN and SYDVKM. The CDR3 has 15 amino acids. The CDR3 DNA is TGTGCCAGCAGTCCTATAGCGGGAGCCCCCAACGAGCAGTACTTC. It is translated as CASSPIAGAPNEQYF.

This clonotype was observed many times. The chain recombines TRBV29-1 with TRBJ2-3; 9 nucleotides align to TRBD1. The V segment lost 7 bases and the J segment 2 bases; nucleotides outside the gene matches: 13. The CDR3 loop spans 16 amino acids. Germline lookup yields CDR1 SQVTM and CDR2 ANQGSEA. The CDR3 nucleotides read TGCAGCGGAAAGGTCGGGACAGGGCTTGTCACAGATACGCAGTATTTT. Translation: CSGKVGTGLVTDTQYF.

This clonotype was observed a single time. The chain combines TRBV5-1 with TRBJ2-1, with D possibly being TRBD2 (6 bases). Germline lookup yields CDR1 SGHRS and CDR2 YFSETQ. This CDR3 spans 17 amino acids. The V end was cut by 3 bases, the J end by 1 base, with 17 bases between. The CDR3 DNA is TGCGCCAGCAGCTCGGCGGGGCCGACCTTGTCCTACAATGAGCAGTTCTTC. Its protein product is CASSSAGPTLSYNEQFF.

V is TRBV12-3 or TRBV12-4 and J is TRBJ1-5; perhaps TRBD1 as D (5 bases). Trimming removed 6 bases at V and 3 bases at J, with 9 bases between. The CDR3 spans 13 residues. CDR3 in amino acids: CASSPGTNQPQHF. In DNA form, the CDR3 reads TGTGCCAGCAGCCCTGGGACCAATCAGCCCCAGCATTTT.

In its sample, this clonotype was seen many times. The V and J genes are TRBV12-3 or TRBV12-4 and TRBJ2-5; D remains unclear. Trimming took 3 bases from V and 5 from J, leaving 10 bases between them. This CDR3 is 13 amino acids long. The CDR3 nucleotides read TGTGCCAGCAGTTTGGCCGCGAGCGAGACCCAGTACTTC. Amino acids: CASSLAASETQYF.

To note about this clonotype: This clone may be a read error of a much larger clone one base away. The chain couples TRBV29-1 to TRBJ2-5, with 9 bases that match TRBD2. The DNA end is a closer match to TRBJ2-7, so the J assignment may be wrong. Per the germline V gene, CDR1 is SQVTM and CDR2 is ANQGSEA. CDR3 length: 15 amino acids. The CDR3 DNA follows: TGCAGCGTTGAACTCACAGCGGGAGGTTCCTGCGAGCAGTACTTC. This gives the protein CSVELTAGGSCEQYF.

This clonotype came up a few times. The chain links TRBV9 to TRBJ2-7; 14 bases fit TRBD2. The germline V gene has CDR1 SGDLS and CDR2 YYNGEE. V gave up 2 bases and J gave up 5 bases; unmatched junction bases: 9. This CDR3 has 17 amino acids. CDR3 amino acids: CASSVGTSGRQGNEQYF. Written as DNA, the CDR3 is TGTGCCAGCAGCGTGGGGACTAGCGGGAGACAAGGCAACGAGCAGTACTTC.

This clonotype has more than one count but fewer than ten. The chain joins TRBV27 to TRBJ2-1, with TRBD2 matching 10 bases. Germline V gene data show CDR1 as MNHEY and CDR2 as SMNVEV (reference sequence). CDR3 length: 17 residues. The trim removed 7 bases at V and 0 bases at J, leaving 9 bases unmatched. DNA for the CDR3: TGTGCCAGCAAGGTGACTAGCGGGCCGAGCTCCTACAATGAGCAGTTCTTC. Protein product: CASKVTSGPSSYNEQFF.

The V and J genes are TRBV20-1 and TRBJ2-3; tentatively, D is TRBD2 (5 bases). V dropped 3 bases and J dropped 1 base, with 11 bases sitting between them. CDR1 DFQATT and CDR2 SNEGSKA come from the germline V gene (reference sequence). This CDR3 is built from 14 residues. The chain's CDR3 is CSARASFGTDTQYF. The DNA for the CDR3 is TGCAGTGCTAGGGCTAGCTTCGGCACAGATACGCAGTATTTT.

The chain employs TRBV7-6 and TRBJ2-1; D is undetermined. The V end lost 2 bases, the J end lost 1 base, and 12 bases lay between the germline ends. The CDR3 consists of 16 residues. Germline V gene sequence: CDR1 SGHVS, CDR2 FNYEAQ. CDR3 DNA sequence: TGTGCCAGCAGCTTATACACGGCCCCTTCCTACAATGAGCAGTTCTTC. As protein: CASSLYTAPSYNEQFF.

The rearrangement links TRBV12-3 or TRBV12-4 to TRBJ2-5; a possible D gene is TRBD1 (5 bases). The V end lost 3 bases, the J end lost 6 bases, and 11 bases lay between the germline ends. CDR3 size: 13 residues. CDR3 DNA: TGTGCCAGCAGTTTGGGGCTACTGCAGACCCAGTACTTC. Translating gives CASSLGLLQTQYF.